This T cell receptor beta chain derives from a study of T cell changes during pregnancy in multiple sclerosis. TCRdb keeps only in-frame clones here, not all; method: immunoSEQ multiplex PCR. The sample has about 65,000 clones, over 80% seen once. J lost 0 bases, V lost 3 bases, and 14 bases had no gene match. CDR3 length: 18 amino acids. Germline-derived CDR1 and CDR2 are SGDLS and YYNGEE. Sequencing used CD8+ T cells from peripheral blood mononuclear cells, obtained in the third trimester of pregnancy. This chain connects TRBV9 to TRBJ1-1; 7 bases align to TRBD1. This clonotype was sampled from a female donor in good health, enrolled as a control in a pregnancy study. The CDR3 nucleotides are TGTGCCAGCAGCGCTCCTGAGGGATCGACAGGGCTGAACACTGAAGCTTTCTTT. It translates to CASSAPEGSTGLNTEAFF.